The clone carrying this TCR beta chain was observed at least ten times. Expressed TCRB transcripts were sequenced because the isolated RNA had all been reverse transcribed beforehand. The method was immunoSEQ multiplex PCR; TCRdb's version includes in-frame clones alone and lacks a portion of them. The profile covers over 300,000 clones, with 7% to 9% appearing a single time and under 0.5% taken by the ten largest. Germline CDR1 reads SGHTA; CDR2 reads FQGNSA. Trimming pared 0 bases from V and 4 bases from J, leaving 13 bases between. The CDR3 length is 15 residues. The record originates from a study of beta chain features in type 1 diabetes.

J is TRBJ2-7 and V is TRBV7-2, with D perhaps TRBD2 (6 bases). The sequence came from a woman between 18 and 29 years old in good health. The sequenced material came from central memory CD4+ T cells from blood. CDR3 DNA sequence: TGTGCCAGCAGCTTAGCGCCCGGGAGTGGGTACGAGCAGTACTTC. Protein sequence: CASSLAPGSGYEQYF.